This T cell receptor (beta chain) was captured by sequencing in a study of T-cell memory formation after mild COVID-19. Study in general: The study found TCR clusters largely donor specific. Findings and limits, study-wide: Clones shrinking from day 15 to 85 showed even CD4/CD8 mixes; later expanders tilted CD4+. Cross-reactive memory appears to have joined, as suggested by some responding clones showing up in pre-infection memory.

This clonotype was recorded at least ten times. Its antigen is unidentified. This CDR3 is built from 12 residues. V was shortened by 3 bases and J by 7 bases, with 7 bases between the two germline ends. TCRdb re-called the 5' RACE reads with MiXCR, one entry per CDR3 protein. This table has approximately 30,000 distinct CDR3 sequences, about 7.3% appearing once. The sequenced material came from PBMCs or a T cell subset sorted from them (not recorded which). The genes are TRBV12-3 or TRBV12-4 and TRBJ1-5; D is unresolved. This TCR derives from a young man who had mild COVID-19 (a few samples of this study predate the infection). Cell type and time point are not known. The CDR3 region is CASSFLGQPQHF. The CDR3 nucleotides are TGTGCCAGCAGTTTTTTGGGGCAGCCCCAGCATTTT.